The entry below describes one T cell receptor (beta chain). This entry comes from a study of blood T cell repertoires in COVID-19. Study at large: Italy, Spain and the United States were the sources of the convalescent and acute COVID-19 samples.

V lost 2 bases, J lost 1 base, and 6 bases stayed unmatched. The CDR3 runs 15 residues. Germline CDR1 and CDR2: GTSNPN and SVGIG (reference sequence). Here immunoSEQ multiplex PCR was the method, and the copy in TCRdb shows in-frame clones only, minus some. Among 200,000 to 300,000 clones listed, roughly four fifths were seen once. The sequence was obtained from a woman aged 60-70 years with active or convalescent COVID-19. The sequenced sample was peripheral blood. The V and J genes are TRBV30 and TRBJ2-3, with 7 positions matching TRBD1. The DNA for the CDR3 is TGTGCCTGGAGTACTACGACAGGGCGCACAGATACGCAGTATTTT. This gives the protein CAWSTTTGRTDTQYF.